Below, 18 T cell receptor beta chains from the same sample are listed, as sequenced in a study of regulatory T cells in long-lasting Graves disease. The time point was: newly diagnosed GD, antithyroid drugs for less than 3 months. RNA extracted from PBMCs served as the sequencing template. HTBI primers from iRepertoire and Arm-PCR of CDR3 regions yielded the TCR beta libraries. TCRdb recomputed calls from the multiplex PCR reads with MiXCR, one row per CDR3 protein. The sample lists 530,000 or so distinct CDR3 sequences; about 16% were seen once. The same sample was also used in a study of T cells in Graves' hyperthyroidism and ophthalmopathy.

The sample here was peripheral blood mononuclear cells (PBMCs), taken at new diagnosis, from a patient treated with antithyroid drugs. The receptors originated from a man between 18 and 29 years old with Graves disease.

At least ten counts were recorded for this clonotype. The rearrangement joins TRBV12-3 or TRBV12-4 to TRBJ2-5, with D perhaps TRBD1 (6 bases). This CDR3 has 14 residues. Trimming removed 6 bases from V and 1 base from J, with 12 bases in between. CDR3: CASSRDRRQETQYF. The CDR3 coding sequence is TGTGCCAGCAGCCGAGACAGGCGCCAAGAGACCCAGTACTTC.

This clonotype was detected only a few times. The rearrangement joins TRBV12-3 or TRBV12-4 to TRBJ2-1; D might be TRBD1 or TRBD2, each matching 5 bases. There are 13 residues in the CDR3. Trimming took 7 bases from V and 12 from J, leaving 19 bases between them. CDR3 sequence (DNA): TGTGCCAGCATCTTCCGGGACCACGATAGGCAGTTCTTC. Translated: CASIFRDHDRQFF.

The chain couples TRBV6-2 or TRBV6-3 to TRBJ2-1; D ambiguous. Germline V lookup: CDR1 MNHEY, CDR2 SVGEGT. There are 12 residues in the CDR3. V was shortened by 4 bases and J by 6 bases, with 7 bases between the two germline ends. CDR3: CASSSDGNEQFF. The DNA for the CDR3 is TGTGCCAGCAGTTCGGACGGCAATGAGCAGTTCTTC.

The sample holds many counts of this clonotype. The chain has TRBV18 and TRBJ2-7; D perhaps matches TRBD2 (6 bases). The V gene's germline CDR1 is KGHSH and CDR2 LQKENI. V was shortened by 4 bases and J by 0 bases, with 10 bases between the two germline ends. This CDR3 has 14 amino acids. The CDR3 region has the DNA TGTGCCAGCTCACGAGAGACTAGCTCCTACGAGCAGTACTTC. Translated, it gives CASSRETSSYEQYF.

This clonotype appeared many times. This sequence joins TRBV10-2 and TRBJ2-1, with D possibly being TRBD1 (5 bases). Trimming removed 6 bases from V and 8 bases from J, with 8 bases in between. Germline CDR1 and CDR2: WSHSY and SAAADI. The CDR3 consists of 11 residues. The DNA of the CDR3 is TGCGCCAGCAGCAGGGTGGATGAGCAGTTCTTC. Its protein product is CASSRVDEQFF.

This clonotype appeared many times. The CDR3 loop is CASSLLGTTTYEQYF. CDR3 bases: TGCGCCAGCAGCTTACTCGGGACTACTACCTACGAGCAGTACTTC. The V gene is TRBV5-1, the J gene TRBJ2-7, with 7 bases that match TRBD2. The V and J ends lost 2 bases and 2 bases, in that order; junction bases with no gene match: 7. Germline CDR1 reads SGHRS; CDR2 reads YFSETQ. The CDR3 covers 15 residues.

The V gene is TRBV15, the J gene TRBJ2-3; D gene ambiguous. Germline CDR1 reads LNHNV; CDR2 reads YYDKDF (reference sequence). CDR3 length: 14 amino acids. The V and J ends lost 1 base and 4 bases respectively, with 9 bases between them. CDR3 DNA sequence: TGTGCCACCAGCAGAGGGGCTACGTCAGATACGCAGTATTTT. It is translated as CATSRGATSDTQYF.

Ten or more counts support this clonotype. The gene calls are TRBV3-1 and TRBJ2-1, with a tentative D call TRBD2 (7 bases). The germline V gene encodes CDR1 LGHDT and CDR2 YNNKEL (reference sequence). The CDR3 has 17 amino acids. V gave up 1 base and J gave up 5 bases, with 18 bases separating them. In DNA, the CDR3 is TGTGCCAGCAGCCAAGCTGGGGGGGCCCGGAGCCACAATGAGCAGTTCTTC. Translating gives CASSQAGGARSHNEQFF.

CDR3: CASSIGAATSYNEQFF. The DNA for the CDR3 is TGTGCCAGTAGTATAGGGGCCGCTACCTCCTACAATGAGCAGTTCTTC. This chain links TRBV19 with TRBJ2-1; D unresolved. This CDR3 comprises 16 residues. V was trimmed by 1 base and J by 0 bases, leaving 10 bases between them. The germline V gene encodes CDR1 LNHDA and CDR2 SQIVND (reference sequence).

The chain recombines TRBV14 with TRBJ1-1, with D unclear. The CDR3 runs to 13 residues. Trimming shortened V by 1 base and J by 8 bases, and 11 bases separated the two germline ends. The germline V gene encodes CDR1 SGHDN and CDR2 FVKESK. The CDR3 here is CASSQVAQREAFF. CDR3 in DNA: TGTGCCAGCAGCCAAGTCGCTCAGAGGGAAGCTTTCTTT.

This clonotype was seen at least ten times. The CDR3 is CASSLGTGGVKSYEQYF. In nucleotides, the CDR3 is TGTGCCAGCAGTTTAGGGACAGGGGGGGTCAAATCCTACGAGCAGTACTTC. The rearrangement joins TRBV27 to TRBJ2-7; 11 bases match TRBD1. The V gene's germline CDR1 is MNHEY and CDR2 SMNVEV (reference sequence). With 2 bases clipped from V and 1 base from J, the junction kept 7 bases outside the gene matches. The CDR3 is made up of 17 amino acids.

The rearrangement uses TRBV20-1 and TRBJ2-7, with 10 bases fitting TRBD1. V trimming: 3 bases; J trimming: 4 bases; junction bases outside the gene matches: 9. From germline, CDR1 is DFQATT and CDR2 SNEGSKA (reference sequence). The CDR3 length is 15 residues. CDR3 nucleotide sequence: TGCAGTGCTAGCGCGGGGGGACAGGGGAAGTACGAGCAGTACTTC. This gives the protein CSASAGGQGKYEQYF.

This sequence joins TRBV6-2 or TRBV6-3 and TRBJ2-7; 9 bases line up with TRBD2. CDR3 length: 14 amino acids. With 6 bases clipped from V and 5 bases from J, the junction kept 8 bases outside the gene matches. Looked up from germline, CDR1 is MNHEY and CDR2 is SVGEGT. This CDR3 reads CASSSPGLAHEQYF. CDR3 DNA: TGTGCCAGCAGCAGTCCGGGACTAGCCCACGAGCAGTACTTC.

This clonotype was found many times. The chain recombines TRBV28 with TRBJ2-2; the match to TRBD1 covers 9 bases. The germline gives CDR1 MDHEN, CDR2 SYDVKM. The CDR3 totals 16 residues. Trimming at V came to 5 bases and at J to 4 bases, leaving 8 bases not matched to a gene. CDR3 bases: TGTGCCAGCAGTAGAGAGGGACAGGGTGGCACCGGGGAGCTGTTTTTT. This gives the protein CASSREGQGGTGELFF. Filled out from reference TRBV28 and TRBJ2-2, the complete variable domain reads DVKVTQSSRYLVKRTGEKVFLECVQDMDHENMFWYRQDPGLGLRLIYFSYDVKMKEKGDIPEGYSVSREKKERFSLILESASTNQTSMYLCASSREGQGGTGELFFGEGSRLTVL.

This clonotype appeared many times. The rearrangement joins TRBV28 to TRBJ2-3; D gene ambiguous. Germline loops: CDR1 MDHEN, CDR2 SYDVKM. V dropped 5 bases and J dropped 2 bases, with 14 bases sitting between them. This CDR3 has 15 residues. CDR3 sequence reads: CASSKSKTFTDTQYF. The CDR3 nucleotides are TGTGCCAGCAGTAAATCGAAAACCTTCACAGATACGCAGTATTTT.

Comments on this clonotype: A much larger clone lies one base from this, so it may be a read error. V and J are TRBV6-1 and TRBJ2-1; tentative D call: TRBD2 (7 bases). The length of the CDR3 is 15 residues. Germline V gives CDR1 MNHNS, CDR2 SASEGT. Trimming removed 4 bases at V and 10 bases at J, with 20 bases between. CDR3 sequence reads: CASSGGAGDTDEQFF. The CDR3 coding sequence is TGTGCCAGCAGTGGGGGGGCGGGAGACACCGACGAGCAGTTCTTC.

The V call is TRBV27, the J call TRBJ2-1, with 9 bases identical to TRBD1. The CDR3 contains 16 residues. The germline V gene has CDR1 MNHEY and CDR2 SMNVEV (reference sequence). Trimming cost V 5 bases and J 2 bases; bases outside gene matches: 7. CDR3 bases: TGTGCCAGCAGTCACGCGACAGGGGGGGCCTACAATGAGCAGTTCTTC. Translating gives CASSHATGGAYNEQFF.

CDR3 sequence (DNA): TGCAGTGCAAGCGAGGGGCGCACCGAGACCCAGTACTTC. This translates into CSASEGRTETQYF. The rearrangement links TRBV20-1 to TRBJ2-5; D may be TRBD1 or TRBD2 (5 bases each). The germline V gene encodes CDR1 DFQATT and CDR2 SNEGSKA (reference sequence). CDR3 length: 13 amino acids. The V gene lost 6 bases and the J gene lost 5 bases, with 16 bases spanning the gap.